These 5 T cell receptor beta chains were sequenced from one sample in a study of cytomegalovirus exposure and HLA in healthy donors. PCR used 60 Vbeta primers and 13 Jbeta primers. The table came from immunoSEQ multiplex PCR; TCRdb's copy has only in-frame clones and leaves some out. The sample includes 150,000 to 200,000 clones, about 80% of them seen just once. Sequencing was performed on PBMCs. These receptors all stem from a man aged 40-55 years in good health and CMV-seronegative.

The chain has TRBV4-1 and TRBJ1-6; 9 bases agree with TRBD1. Germline V gives CDR1 MGHRA, CDR2 YSYEKL. J gave up 7 bases and V 2 bases, and 9 bases lay outside the gene matches. The CDR3 spans 17 residues. CDR3 sequence reads: CASSQPVGQGSNSPLHF. CDR3 coding DNA: TGCGCCAGCAGCCAACCAGTAGGACAGGGGTCGAATTCACCCCTCCACTTT.

The V gene is TRBV4-1, the J gene TRBJ2-7, with 10 bases that match TRBD2. The CDR3 extends over 18 amino acids. The germline V gene has CDR1 MGHRA and CDR2 YSYEKL. V trimming: 0 bases; J trimming: 5 bases; junction bases outside the gene matches: 13. Here the CDR3 DNA reads TGCGCCAGCAGCCAAGATTCTGTCCTGAGCGGGAGGGGCAACGAGCAGTACTTC. Translation: CASSQDSVLSGRGNEQYF.

The chain couples TRBV9 to TRBJ2-4, with 7 bases that match TRBD2. Germline CDR1 SGDLS, CDR2 YYNGEE. The CDR3 has 16 amino acids. Unmatched junction bases numbered 6, after V lost 1 base and J lost 2 bases. In DNA, the CDR3 is TGTGCCAGCAGCGTACTCCGGGAGGCCCCCAAAAACATTCAGTACTTC. As protein: CASSVLREAPKNIQYF.

The genes are TRBV18 and TRBJ2-1; possibly TRBD2 for D (6 bases). The V gene lost 0 bases and the J gene lost 0 bases, with 12 bases spanning the gap. The CDR3 loop spans 17 amino acids. Germline CDR1 is KGHSH and CDR2 is LQKENI. The CDR3 DNA reads TGTGCCAGCTCACCACCAAGCGGAGGGAGCTCCTACAATGAGCAGTTCTTC. This translates into CASSPPSGGSSYNEQFF.

This chain links TRBV7-3 with TRBJ2-3; the match to TRBD1 covers 10 bases. The CDR3 totals 15 residues. CDR1 is SGHTA and CDR2 is FQGTGA in the germline V gene. V lost 2 bases to trimming and J lost 5 bases; unmatched junction nucleotides: 4. The CDR3 protein is CASSLSRTGGDTQYF. CDR3 in DNA: TGTGCCAGCAGCTTATCGCGGACAGGGGGAGATACGCAGTATTTT.